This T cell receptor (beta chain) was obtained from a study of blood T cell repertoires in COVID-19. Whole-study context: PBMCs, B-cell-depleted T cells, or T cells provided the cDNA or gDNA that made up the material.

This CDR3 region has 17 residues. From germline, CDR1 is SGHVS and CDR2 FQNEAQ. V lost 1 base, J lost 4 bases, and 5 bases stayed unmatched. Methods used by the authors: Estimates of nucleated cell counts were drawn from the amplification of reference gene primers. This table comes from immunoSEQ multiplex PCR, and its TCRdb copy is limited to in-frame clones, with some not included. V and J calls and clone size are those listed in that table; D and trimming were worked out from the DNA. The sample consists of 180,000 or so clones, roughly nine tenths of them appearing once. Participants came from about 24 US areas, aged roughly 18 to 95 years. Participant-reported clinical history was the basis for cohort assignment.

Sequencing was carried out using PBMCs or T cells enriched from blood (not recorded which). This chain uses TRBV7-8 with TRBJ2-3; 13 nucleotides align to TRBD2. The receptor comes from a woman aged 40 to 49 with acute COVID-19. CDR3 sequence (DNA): TGTGCCAGCAGCTTAGAGATCGGACTAGCGGGAGCAGATACGCAGTATTTT. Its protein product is CASSLEIGLAGADTQYF.